What follows are 5 T cell receptor beta chains derived from one specimen sequenced in a study of T cell changes during pregnancy in multiple sclerosis. Only in-frame clones appear in the TCRdb table, and some are missing; sequencing was by immunoSEQ multiplex PCR. Found here are tens of thousands of clones, about nine tenths of them singletons; the top ten hold 10% to 15%. The material was CD8+ T cells from peripheral blood mononuclear cells, obtained in the first trimester of pregnancy. The receptors derive from a female donor in good health, enrolled as a control in a pregnancy study.

The chain is built from TRBV27 and TRBJ2-7; 8 nucleotides align to TRBD1. The CDR3 totals 14 residues. J was trimmed by 7 bases and V by 2 bases; bases with no gene match: 7. Germline-derived CDR1 and CDR2 are MNHEY and SMNVEV (reference sequence). The CDR3 region is CASSLGAGGQEQYF. The CDR3 DNA reads TGTGCCAGCAGTTTAGGGGCAGGGGGCCAGGAGCAGTACTTC.

The gene calls are TRBV19 and TRBJ2-1, with TRBD2 identical over 9 bases. The CDR3 has 15 residues. The V and J ends lost 3 bases and 1 base, in that order; junction bases with no gene match: 1. Looked up from germline, CDR1 is LNHDA and CDR2 is SQIVND (reference sequence). The CDR3 DNA sequence: TGTGCCAGTAGTATTGCGGGAGGGTCCTACAATGAGCAGTTCTTC. Its translation: CASSIAGGSYNEQFF.

The chain employs TRBV6-4 and TRBJ2-3, with 10 positions matching TRBD2. V trimming: 6 bases; J trimming: 0 bases; junction bases outside the gene matches: 3. The CDR3 covers 15 residues. Per germline, CDR1 MRHNA and CDR2 SNTAGT. The CDR3 sequence is CASSAGLASTDTQYF. Written as DNA, the CDR3 is TGTGCCAGCAGCGCGGGACTAGCGAGCACAGATACGCAGTATTTT.

The CDR3 DNA sequence: TGTGCCAGCAGCTTTGGAAGAGGGACTAACAATGAGCAGTTCTTC. Its translation is CASSFGRGTNNEQFF. The chain employs TRBV7-3 and TRBJ2-1, with 7 bases lining up with TRBD2. In germline, CDR1 is SGHTA, CDR2 FQGTGA. The CDR3 spans 15 residues. The ends lost 3 bases at V and 5 bases at J; junction bases unmatched: 7.

This chain uses TRBV28 with TRBJ1-5; 8 positions agree with TRBD1. The CDR3 runs to 15 residues. Per the germline V gene, CDR1 is MDHEN and CDR2 is SYDVKM. The V segment lost 1 base and the J segment 5 bases; nucleotides outside the gene matches: 4. The CDR3 nucleotides are TGTGCCAGCAGTTTATACTCAGGGGGCGATCAGCCCCAGCATTTT. It is translated as CASSLYSGGDQPQHF. Filled out from reference TRBV28 and TRBJ1-5, the complete variable domain reads DVKVTQSSRYLVKRTGEKVFLECVQDMDHENMFWYRQDPGLGLRLIYFSYDVKMKEKGDIPEGYSVSREKKERFSLILESASTNQTSMYLCASSLYSGGDQPQHFGDGTRLSIL.